The 8 T cell receptor beta chains listed next were all sequenced from one sample in a study of OX40 agonist ivuxolimab in advanced cancers. Library construction relied on the immunoSEQ multiplex PCR assay. TCRdb stores this immuneACCESS table with in-frame sequences only. Part of the clones is absent; in the studies checked, under half of the shortfall reflects unresolved V genes, and no reason is known for the rest. For this sample there are more than 85,000 clones; 90% to 95% appear just once. Around 0.3% of the sample goes to the ten largest clones. The sequencing used CD4+ or CD8+ T cells sorted from blood, collected in a trial of the OX40 agonist ivuxolimab. All receptors come from an adult with an advanced solid tumor such as melanoma, head and neck, liver or kidney cancer.

The chain combines TRBV5-5 with TRBJ1-2; a possible D gene is TRBD1 (6 bases). This CDR3 contains 15 residues. Germline values: CDR1 SGHKS, CDR2 YYEKEE (reference sequence). V lost 3 bases to trimming and J lost 5 bases, with 17 bases between them. CDR3 protein: CASSSTDRPGYGYTF. In nucleotides, the CDR3 is TGTGCCAGCAGCTCCACGGACAGACCGGGGTATGGCTACACCTTC.

This rearrangement joins TRBV5-6 to TRBJ2-7; the match to TRBD1 covers 8 bases. The J segment lost 2 bases and the V segment lost 4 bases, leaving 5 bases of the junction unmatched. Germline CDR1 reads SGHDT; CDR2 reads YYEEEE. This CDR3 has 14 amino acids. The CDR3 DNA sequence: TGTGCCAGCAGCAGGACGACAGGGGCCTACGAGCAGTACTTC. This codes for CASSRTTGAYEQYF.

The rearrangement joins TRBV28 to TRBJ2-7, with D possibly TRBD2 on 5 matching bases. Trimming removed 5 bases from V and 6 bases from J, with 17 bases in between. CDR1 is MDHEN, CDR2 SYDVKM, per germline. The CDR3 loop spans 14 amino acids. CDR3 loop: CASSVPGFGLEQYF. CDR3 DNA sequence: TGTGCCAGCAGTGTGCCGGGGTTTGGTCTCGAGCAGTACTTC.

V usage is TRBV9 and J usage is TRBJ2-7; D call uncertain. The CDR3 is made up of 14 amino acids. The germline V and J ends were trimmed by 4 bases and 3 bases, with 14 bases remaining between them. Looked up from germline, CDR1 is SGDLS and CDR2 is YYNGEE. This chain's CDR3 is CASSPRTEGYEQYF. The CDR3 nucleotides are TGTGCCAGCAGCCCGAGGACGGAAGGCTACGAGCAGTACTTC.

This chain links TRBV5-1 with TRBJ2-5; D call uncertain. Per germline, CDR1 SGHRS and CDR2 YFSETQ. This CDR3 is 11 amino acids long. V shed 3 bases and J shed 4 bases, with 4 bases lying between them. For the CDR3, the DNA is TGCGCCAGCAGCTCGACAGAGACCCAGTACTTC. Its translation is CASSSTETQYF.

The rearrangement joins TRBV21-1 to TRBJ2-1. TRBV21-1 is a documented pseudogene. This CDR3 has 15 amino acids. The CDR3 reads CASSKDGGPYNEQFF. Here the CDR3 DNA reads TGTGCCAGCAGCAAAGATGGGGGGCCCTACAATGAGCAGTTCTTC.

This clone has only a few counts. One junction end does not reproduce the germline sequence, and a read error may be involved. The rearrangement joins TRBV10-1 to TRBJ1-4; no clear D. Germline values: CDR1 WNHNN, CDR2 SYGVQD (reference sequence). CDR3 length equals 14 residues. The CDR3 protein is CASSGCRPKEKLFF. CDR3 nucleotides: TGCGCCAGCAGTGGTTGCAGGCCTAAAGAAAAACTGTTTTTT.

V and J are TRBV9 and TRBJ2-6, with a tentative D call TRBD1 (6 bases). CDR1 is SGDLS, CDR2 YYNGEE, per germline. CDR3 length: 15 amino acids. Trimming took off 7 bases at V and 0 bases at J, with 11 bases between the two ends. In DNA, the CDR3 is TGTGCCAGCGGGCAGGGGCACTCTGGGGCCAACGTCCTGACTTTC. Amino acids: CASGQGHSGANVLTF.